This entry is about one TCR beta chain. The V gene's germline CDR1 is MNHEY and CDR2 SVGAGI. The CDR3 runs 15 residues. V lost 5 bases and J 0 bases, leaving 11 bases between the germline ends. These data are taken from a study of blood T cell repertoires in COVID-19. Overall study context: Acute and convalescent COVID-19 specimens originated in the United States, Italy and Spain.

The repertoire was sequenced with immunoSEQ multiplex PCR; TCRdb's copy has only in-frame clones and lacks some. The data hold 15,000 to 20,000 clones, with 82% observed a single time. The chain recombines TRBV6-5 with TRBJ1-3; no clear D gene. The receptor was isolated from a human donor in a cohort sampled during active COVID-19. Source material: peripheral blood. CDR3 nucleotides: TGTGCCAGCAGTCCGGGGAGGGTCTCTGGAAACACCATATATTTT. It is translated as CASSPGRVSGNTIYF.